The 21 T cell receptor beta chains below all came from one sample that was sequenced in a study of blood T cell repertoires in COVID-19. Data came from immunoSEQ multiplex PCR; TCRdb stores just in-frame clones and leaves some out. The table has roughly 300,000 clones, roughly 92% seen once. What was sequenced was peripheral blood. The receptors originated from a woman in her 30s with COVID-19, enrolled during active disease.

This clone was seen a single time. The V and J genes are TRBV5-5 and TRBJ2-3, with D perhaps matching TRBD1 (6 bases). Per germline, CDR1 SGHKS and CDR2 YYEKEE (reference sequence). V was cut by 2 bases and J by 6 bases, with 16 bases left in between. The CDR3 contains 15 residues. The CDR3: CASSLDSFQGDTQYF. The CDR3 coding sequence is TGTGCCAGCAGCTTAGACAGCTTTCAGGGGGATACGCAGTATTTT.

The CDR3 protein is CASSVGRGARDTQYF. Written as DNA, the CDR3 is TGTGCCAGCAGCGTAGGTCGGGGGGCGCGTGATACGCAGTATTTT. The chain couples TRBV9 to TRBJ2-3; D might be TRBD2 (7 bases). The V and J ends lost 0 bases and 6 bases respectively, with 14 bases between them. Germline loops: CDR1 SGDLS, CDR2 YYNGEE. The CDR3 runs to 15 residues.

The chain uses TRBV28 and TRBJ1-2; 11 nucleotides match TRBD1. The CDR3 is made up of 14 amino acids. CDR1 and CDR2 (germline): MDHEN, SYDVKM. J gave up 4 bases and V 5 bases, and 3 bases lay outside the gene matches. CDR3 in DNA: TGTGCCAGCAGTAGAGGGACAGGGGGCTATGGCTACACCTTC. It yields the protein CASSRGTGGYGYTF.

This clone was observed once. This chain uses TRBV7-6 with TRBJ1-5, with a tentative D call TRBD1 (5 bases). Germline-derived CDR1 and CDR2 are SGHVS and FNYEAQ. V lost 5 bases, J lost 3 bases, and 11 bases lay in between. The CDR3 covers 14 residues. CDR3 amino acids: CASSPGPDNQPQHF. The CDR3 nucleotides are TGTGCCAGCAGCCCAGGGCCCGACAATCAGCCCCAGCATTTT.

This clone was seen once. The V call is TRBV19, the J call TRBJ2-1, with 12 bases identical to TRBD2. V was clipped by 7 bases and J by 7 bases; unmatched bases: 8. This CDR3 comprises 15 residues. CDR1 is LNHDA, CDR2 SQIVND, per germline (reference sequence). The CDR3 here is CASTKTSGSLNEQFF. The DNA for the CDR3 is TGTGCCAGTACCAAGACTAGCGGGAGTCTAAATGAGCAGTTCTTC. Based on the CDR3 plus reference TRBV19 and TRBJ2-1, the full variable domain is DGGITQSPKYLFRKEGQNVTLSCEQNLNHDAMYWYRQDPGQGLRLIYYSQIVNDFQKGDIAEGYSVSREKKESFPLTVTSAQKNPTAFYLCASTKTSGSLNEQFFGPGTRLTVL.

The CDR3 nucleotides are TGTGCCTGGAGATACAGGGGTGTTGATAACTATGGCTACACCTTC. Protein sequence: CAWRYRGVDNYGYTF. The chain recombines TRBV30 with TRBJ1-2; TRBD1 matches at 7 bases. The CDR3 contains 15 residues. Germline V gene lookup returns CDR1 GTSNPN and CDR2 SVGIG (reference sequence). V was pared by 3 bases and J by 1 base, with 8 bases of the junction left unmatched. The entire variable domain, with the rest obtained from reference TRBV30 and TRBJ1-2, is as follows: SQTIHQWPATLVQPVGSPLSLECTVEGTSNPNLYWYRQAAGRGLQLLFYSVGIGQISSEVPQNLSASRPQDRQFILSSKKLLLSDSGFYLCAWRYRGVDNYGYTFGSGTRLTVV.

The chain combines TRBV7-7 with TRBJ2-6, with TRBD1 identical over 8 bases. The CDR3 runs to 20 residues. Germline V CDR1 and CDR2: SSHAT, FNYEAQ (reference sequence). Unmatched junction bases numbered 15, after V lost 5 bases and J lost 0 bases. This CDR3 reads CASSTAATSDRGSGANVLTF. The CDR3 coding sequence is TGTGCCAGCAGCACCGCGGCAACCTCTGACAGGGGCTCTGGGGCCAACGTCCTGACTTTC.

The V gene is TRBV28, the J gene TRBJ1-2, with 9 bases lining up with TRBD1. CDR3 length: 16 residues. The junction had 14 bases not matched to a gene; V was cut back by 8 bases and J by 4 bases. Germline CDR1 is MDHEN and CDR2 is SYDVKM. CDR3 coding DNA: TGTGCCAGCCTCTCCTTCAAGGGACAGGGTTTCTATGGCTACACCTTC. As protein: CASLSFKGQGFYGYTF.

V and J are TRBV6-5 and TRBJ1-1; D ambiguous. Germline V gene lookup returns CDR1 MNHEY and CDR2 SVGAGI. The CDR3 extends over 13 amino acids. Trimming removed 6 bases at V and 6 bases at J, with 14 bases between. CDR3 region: CASSTTHIAEAFF. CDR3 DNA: TGTGCCAGCAGCACGACACATATCGCTGAAGCTTTCTTT.

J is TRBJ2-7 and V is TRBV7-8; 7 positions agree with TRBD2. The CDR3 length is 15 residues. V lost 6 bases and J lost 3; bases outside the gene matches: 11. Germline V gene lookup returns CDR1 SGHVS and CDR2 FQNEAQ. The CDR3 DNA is TGTGCCAGCAGGAAGCTCCGGGAGGACCTCTACGAGCAGTACTTC. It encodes CASRKLREDLYEQYF.

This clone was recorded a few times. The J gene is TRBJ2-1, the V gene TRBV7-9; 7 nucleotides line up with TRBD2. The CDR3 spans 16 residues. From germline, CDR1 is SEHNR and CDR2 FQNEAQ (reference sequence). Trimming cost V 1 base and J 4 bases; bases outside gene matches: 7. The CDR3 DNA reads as TGTGCCAGCAGCTTAGTTCCTGGGGGGGAATACAATGAGCAGTTCTTC. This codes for CASSLVPGGEYNEQFF. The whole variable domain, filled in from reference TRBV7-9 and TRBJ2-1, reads DTGVSQNPRHKITKRGQNVTFRCDPISEHNRLYWYRQTLGQGPEFLTYFQNEAQLEKSRLLSDRFSAERPKGSFSTLEIQRTEQGDSAMYLCASSLVPGGEYNEQFFGPGTRLTVL.

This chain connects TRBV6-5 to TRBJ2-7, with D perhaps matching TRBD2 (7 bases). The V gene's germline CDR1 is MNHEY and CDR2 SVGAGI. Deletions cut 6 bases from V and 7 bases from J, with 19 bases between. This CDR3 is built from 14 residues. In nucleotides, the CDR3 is TGTGCCAGCAGGAGAGGGAGCAGGGGAGGGGAGCAGTACTTC. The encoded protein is CASRRGSRGGEQYF.

The DNA of the CDR3 is TGCAGCACCCGGCGGCAAAATGAGCAGTTCTTC. Its translation: CSTRRQNEQFF. The gene calls are TRBV29-1 and TRBJ2-1; D is unclear. From germline, CDR1 is SQVTM and CDR2 ANQGSEA. Trimming stripped 8 bases from V and 7 bases from J, with 12 bases between. There are 11 residues in the CDR3.

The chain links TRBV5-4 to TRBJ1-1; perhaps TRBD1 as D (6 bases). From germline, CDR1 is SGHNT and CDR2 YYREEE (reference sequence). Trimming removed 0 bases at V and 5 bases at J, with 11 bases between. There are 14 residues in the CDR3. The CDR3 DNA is TGTGCCAGCAGCTTGGACGGGGGGCGAACTGAAGCTTTCTTT. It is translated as CASSLDGGRTEAFF.

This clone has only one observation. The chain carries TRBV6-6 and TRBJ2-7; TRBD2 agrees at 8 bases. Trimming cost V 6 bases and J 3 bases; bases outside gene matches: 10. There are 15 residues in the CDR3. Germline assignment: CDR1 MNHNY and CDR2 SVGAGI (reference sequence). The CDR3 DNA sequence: TGTGCCAGCAGCAACGGGAGGGAGGAGGGCTACGAGCAGTACTTC. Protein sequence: CASSNGREEGYEQYF.

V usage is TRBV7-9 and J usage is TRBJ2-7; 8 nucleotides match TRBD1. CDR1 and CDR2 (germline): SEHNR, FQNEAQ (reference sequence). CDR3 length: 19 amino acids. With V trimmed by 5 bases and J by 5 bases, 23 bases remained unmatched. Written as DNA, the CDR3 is TGTGCCAGCAGCCCAGACCGCCGACAGGGGACAGTCCTGAATCACGAGCAGTACTTC. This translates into CASSPDRRQGTVLNHEQYF. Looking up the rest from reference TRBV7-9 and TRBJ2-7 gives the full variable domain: DTGVSQNPRHKITKRGQNVTFRCDPISEHNRLYWYRQTLGQGPEFLTYFQNEAQLEKSRLLSDRFSAERPKGSFSTLEIQRTEQGDSAMYLCASSPDRRQGTVLNHEQYFGPGTRLTVT.

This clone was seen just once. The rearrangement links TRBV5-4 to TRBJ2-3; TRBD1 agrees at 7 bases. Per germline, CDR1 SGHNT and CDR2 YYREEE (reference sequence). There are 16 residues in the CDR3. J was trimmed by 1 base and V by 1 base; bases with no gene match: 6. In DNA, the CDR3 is TGTGCCAGCAGCTTGCGGACAGGAATCGGCACAGATACGCAGTATTTT. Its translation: CASSLRTGIGTDTQYF. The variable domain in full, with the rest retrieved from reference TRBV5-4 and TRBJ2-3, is ETGVTQSPTHLIKTRGQQVTLRCSSQSGHNTVSWYQQALGQGPQFIFQYYREEENGRGNFPPRFSGLQFPNYSSELNVNALELDDSALYLCASSLRTGIGTDTQYFGPGTRLTVL.

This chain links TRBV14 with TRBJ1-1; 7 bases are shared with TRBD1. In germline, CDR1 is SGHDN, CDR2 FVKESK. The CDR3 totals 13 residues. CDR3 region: CNKDRDSGTEAFF. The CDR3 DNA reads TGTAACAAGGATCGGGACAGCGGGACTGAAGCTTTCTTT.

The DNA for the CDR3 is TGTGCCAGCTCACCAATCGGGGAGGGAGACACTGAAGCTTTCTTT. Protein: CASSPIGEGDTEAFF. The chain joins TRBV18 to TRBJ1-1, with D uncertain. V lost 2 bases and J lost 3, with 13 bases in between. From germline, CDR1 is KGHSH and CDR2 LQKENI. The CDR3 contains 15 residues.

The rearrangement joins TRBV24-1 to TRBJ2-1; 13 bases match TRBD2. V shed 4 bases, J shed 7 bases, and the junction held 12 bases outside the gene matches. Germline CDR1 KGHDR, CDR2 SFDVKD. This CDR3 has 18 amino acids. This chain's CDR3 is CATSDLAVGTSGINEQFF. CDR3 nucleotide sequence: TGTGCCACCAGTGACCTTGCCGTAGGGACTAGCGGGATTAATGAGCAGTTCTTC.

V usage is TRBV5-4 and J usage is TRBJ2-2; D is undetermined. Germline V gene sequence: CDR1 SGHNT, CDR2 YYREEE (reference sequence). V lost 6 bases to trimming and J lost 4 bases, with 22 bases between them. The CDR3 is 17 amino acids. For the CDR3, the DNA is TGTGCCAGCACCGCTGGGTTTAGCAGCCTGGGCACCGGGGAGCTGTTTTTT. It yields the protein CASTAGFSSLGTGELFF.